Listed below are T cell receptor beta chains from one sample, sequenced in a study of T cells after yellow fever vaccination. TCRdb independently ran MiXCR on the 5' RACE reads; one entry per CDR3 protein. The sample shows roughly 150,000 distinct CDR3 sequences, approximately 6.7% of them seen only once. Sequencing used CD4+ T cells sorted from PBMCs, obtained less than 6 days after the first yellow fever vaccination. These receptors came from a young man who received the YFV17D yellow fever vaccine. Both conserved end residues are part of each CDR3. Fields, in order: J gene, V gene, CDR3 protein.

j_gene: TRBJ2-2
v_gene: TRBV7-6
CDR3aa: CASSHGQRGGAAGELFF

j_gene: TRBJ2-5
v_gene: TRBV7-9
CDR3aa: CASSLRATRQETQYF

j_gene: TRBJ1-5
v_gene: TRBV23-1
CDR3aa: CASSQSRRYSNQPQHF

j_gene: TRBJ1-2
v_gene: TRBV5-3
CDR3aa: CARSFEQKGGYGYTF

j_gene: TRBJ2-1
v_gene: TRBV7-2
CDR3aa: CASSPGTGGKQFF

j_gene: TRBJ2-1
v_gene: TRBV19
CDR3aa: CASSIRVATSEQFF

j_gene: TRBJ2-1
v_gene: TRBV10-3
CDR3aa: CAITRYNEQFF

j_gene: TRBJ1-6
v_gene: TRBV7-9
CDR3aa: CASSLVVSDRQGSPLHF

j_gene: TRBJ2-5
v_gene: TRBV6-2/TRBV6-3
CDR3aa: CASSFGLAAPQETQYF

j_gene: TRBJ2-3
v_gene: TRBV12-3/TRBV12-4
CDR3aa: CASSLRGTSTDTQYF

j_gene: TRBJ2-5
v_gene: TRBV18
CDR3aa: CASSQQGHLETQYF

j_gene: TRBJ1-1
v_gene: TRBV5-8
CDR3aa: CASPMTGGRLMNTEAFF

j_gene: TRBJ1-2
v_gene: TRBV5-1
CDR3aa: CASSPGTGRQGYGYTF

j_gene: TRBJ1-6
v_gene: TRBV5-4
CDR3aa: CASSAIQGSPLHF

j_gene: TRBJ2-1
v_gene: TRBV6-1
CDR3aa: CASSQTGEVVYEQFF

j_gene: TRBJ2-5
v_gene: TRBV6-2/TRBV6-3
CDR3aa: CASTPSRLDGGNQETQYF

j_gene: TRBJ2-2
v_gene: TRBV5-6
CDR3aa: CASSHGAGGNTGELFF

j_gene: TRBJ2-5
v_gene: TRBV12-3/TRBV12-4
CDR3aa: CASRPRDQETQYF

j_gene: TRBJ2-1
v_gene: TRBV18
CDR3aa: CASSPSRGQPLDEQFF

j_gene: TRBJ2-1
v_gene: TRBV9
CDR3aa: CASSRLNEQFF

j_gene: TRBJ2-3
v_gene: TRBV7-2
CDR3aa: CASSPGSRGGPNTQYF

j_gene: TRBJ2-1
v_gene: TRBV20-1
CDR3aa: CSARTSGGAREQFF

j_gene: TRBJ1-1
v_gene: TRBV5-1
CDR3aa: CASSLGQGIGEAFF

j_gene: TRBJ2-2
v_gene: TRBV5-4
CDR3aa: CASSLGLAGGNTGELFF

j_gene: TRBJ1-6
v_gene: TRBV7-3
CDR3aa: CASSLNARGASPLHF

j_gene: TRBJ1-4
v_gene: TRBV7-8
CDR3aa: CASSSGTSREKLFF

j_gene: TRBJ2-1
v_gene: TRBV11-2
CDR3aa: CASSLDQGGSGAYNEQFF

j_gene: TRBJ1-2
v_gene: TRBV5-1
CDR3aa: CASSFNRAWNYGYTF

j_gene: TRBJ2-7
v_gene: TRBV5-1
CDR3aa: CASSPGTSDFYEQYF

j_gene: TRBJ2-3
v_gene: TRBV6-2/TRBV6-3
CDR3aa: CASSYSGISTDTQYF

j_gene: TRBJ2-7
v_gene: TRBV6-5
CDR3aa: CASSYSYKISYEQYF

j_gene: TRBJ1-4
v_gene: TRBV7-6
CDR3aa: CASSLEIMGNLNEKLFF

j_gene: TRBJ1-5
v_gene: TRBV4-2
CDR3aa: CASSQEGRDPVAQHF